The 13 T cell receptor beta chains in this list originate from one sample, sequenced in a study of T cells in Graves' hyperthyroidism and ophthalmopathy (dated by TCRdb to between 2018 and 2021). Library prep was done by multiplex PCR. The data were produced on an Illumina HiSeq 2000. The TCR beta CDR3 regions were amplified from RNA transcripts. A first-round RT-PCR of the TCR CDR3 used the HTBI primer set with the Qiagen OneStep RT-PCR kit. TCRdb reanalyzed the raw reads on its own, using fastp at Q25 for trimming and MiXCR for clone calling, and kept in-frame beta chains. Each CDR3 protein gets just one entry, which takes the most common genes and DNA from the rows behind it. In all, the sample holds some 400,000 distinct CDR3 sequences, and 19% of those were seen once. The top ten clonotypes cover 3% to 4% of the sample. The material sequenced was blood. The receptors originated from a woman aged 18-29 years with Graves' hyperthyroidism.

Many counts were recorded for this clonotype. The chain joins TRBV6-2 or TRBV6-3 to TRBJ2-7; TRBD2 is a possible D gene (5 bases). V shed 2 bases and J shed 0 bases, with 20 bases lying between them. Germline CDR1 MNHEY, CDR2 SVGEGT. This CDR3 region has 18 residues. The DNA of the CDR3 is TGTGCCAGCAGTTACACTGATCCCGGACTCCCCACCTCCTACGAGCAGTACTTC. It codes for CASSYTDPGLPTSYEQYF.

This clonotype was seen ten or more times. The chain recombines TRBV5-1 with TRBJ1-1, with 9 nucleotides matching TRBD1. Germline loops: CDR1 SGHRS, CDR2 YFSETQ. This CDR3 region has 14 residues. Trimming at V came to 4 bases and at J to 4 bases, leaving 5 bases not matched to a gene. In DNA form, the CDR3 reads TGCGCCAGCAGCGCACGACAGGGGGGCACTGAAGCTTTCTTT. Translated: CASSARQGGTEAFF.

This clonotype was counted ten times or more. The chain joins TRBV11-1 to TRBJ1-2; maybe TRBD1 (5 bases). V lost 1 base, J lost 2 bases, and 23 bases lay in between. The V gene's germline CDR1 is SGHAT and CDR2 FQDESV (reference sequence). The CDR3 runs 19 residues. Written as DNA, the CDR3 is TGTGCCAGCAGCTTAGAGGGGTTAATACCTCGAACGAGAAACTATGGCTACACCTTC. It encodes CASSLEGLIPRTRNYGYTF.

Many counts were recorded for this clonotype. The J gene is TRBJ1-5, the V gene TRBV6-1; D not resolved. The germline V gene encodes CDR1 MNHNS and CDR2 SASEGT. Trimming left V 5 bases short and J 0 bases short, with 11 bases between. There are 15 residues in the CDR3. CDR3 region: CASSRTVYSNQPQHF. In nucleotides, the CDR3 is TGTGCCAGCAGTCGGACCGTATATAGCAATCAGCCCCAGCATTTT.

The V and J genes are TRBV30 and TRBJ2-7, with TRBD2 as a possible D gene (5 bases). The CDR3 has 17 residues. Trimming took 5 bases from V and 3 from J, leaving 26 bases between them. The germline CDR1 and CDR2 sequences are GTSNPN and SVGIG (reference sequence). CDR3 amino acids: CAWAPGYPTRTNYEQYF. CDR3 nucleotide sequence: TGTGCCTGGGCACCGGGGTACCCCACCCGGACCAACTACGAGCAGTACTTC.

V usage is TRBV7-2 and J usage is TRBJ1-6; a weak D match, TRBD1 (5 bases). The V end was cut by 0 bases, the J end by 7 bases, with 13 bases between. Germline CDR1 is SGHTA and CDR2 is FQGNSA. The CDR3 loop spans 16 amino acids. CDR3 in amino acids: CASSLAGFRENSPLHF. The CDR3 DNA reads as TGTGCCAGCAGCTTAGCTGGTTTCAGGGAAAATTCACCCCTCCACTTT.

There are a few counts of this clonotype. The chain recombines TRBV7-3 with TRBJ2-5; D may match TRBD1 or TRBD2 (6 bases each). Germline V gene data show CDR1 as SGHTA and CDR2 as FQGTGA. The ends were cut back, 3 bases at V and 5 bases at J, with 19 bases in the middle. This CDR3 region has 16 residues. The CDR3 nucleotides read TGTGCCAGCAGCTTGGGACTTGGTGGGGGCTATGAGACCCAGTACTTC. This codes for CASSLGLGGGYETQYF. Complete variable domain (other parts from reference TRBV7-3 and TRBJ2-5): GAGVSQTPSNKVTEKGKYVELRCDPISGHTALYWYRQSLGQGPEFLIYFQGTGAADDSGLPNDRFFAVRPEGSVSTLKIQRTERGDSAVYLCASSLGLGGGYETQYFGPGTRLLVL.

The chain uses TRBV6-1 and TRBJ2-7; possible D gene TRBD1, 5 bases. CDR1 is MNHNS, CDR2 SASEGT, per germline. The CDR3 consists of 15 residues. Trimming cost V 5 bases and J 0 bases, with 14 bases left between them. CDR3 bases: TGTGCCAGCAGTAAAACAGGTCTTGGCTCCTACGAGCAGTACTTC. Its protein product is CASSKTGLGSYEQYF.

This clonotype was counted many times. The gene calls are TRBV7-9 and TRBJ2-2; weak D call: TRBD1 (6 bases). Trimming stripped 4 bases from V and 13 bases from J, with 16 bases between. The CDR3 consists of 13 residues. CDR1 is SEHNR and CDR2 is FQNEAQ in the germline V gene (reference sequence). CDR3 protein: CASSSANRDVLFF. Here the CDR3 DNA reads TGTGCCAGCAGCTCAGCCAACAGGGACGTGCTGTTTTTT.

This clonotype was found once. The genes are TRBV12-3 or TRBV12-4 and TRBJ1-1, with no clear D. The CDR3 spans 14 residues. The V and J ends lost 5 bases and 2 bases respectively, with 12 bases between them. The CDR3 coding sequence is TGTGCCAGCAGTACCTCGGCCTTCAACACTGAAGCTTTCTTT. Its protein product is CASSTSAFNTEAFF.

The chain uses TRBV6-1 and TRBJ1-6; tentatively, D is TRBD1 (6 bases). V was trimmed by 0 bases and J by 14 bases, leaving 17 bases between them. Germline V gene sequence: CDR1 MNHNS, CDR2 SASEGT. This CDR3 spans 15 amino acids. DNA of the CDR3: TGTGCCAGCAGTGAAGCGCACGGGGGCGCGTGGACCCTCCACTTT. This sequence encodes CASSEAHGGAWTLHF.

The CDR3 loop is CASEGTAGNTIYF. CDR3 in DNA: TGTGCCAGCGAGGGGACAGCTGGAAACACCATATATTTT. This rearrangement joins TRBV7-9 to TRBJ1-3, with 7 bases lining up with TRBD1. CDR3 size: 13 residues. CDR1 is SEHNR and CDR2 is FQNEAQ in the germline V gene (reference sequence). Trimming at V came to 8 bases and at J to 2 bases, leaving 3 bases not matched to a gene. Drawing the rest from reference TRBV7-9 and TRBJ1-3, the complete variable domain is DTGVSQNPRHKITKRGQNVTFRCDPISEHNRLYWYRQTLGQGPEFLTYFQNEAQLEKSRLLSDRFSAERPKGSFSTLEIQRTEQGDSAMYLCASEGTAGNTIYFGEGSWLTVV.

This clonotype was picked up many times. The chain carries TRBV11-2 and TRBJ2-2; 8 bases line up with TRBD2. Germline trimming cut 0 bases from V and 4 bases from J; bases unmatched to any gene: 4. CDR3 size: 16 residues. Per germline, CDR1 SGHAT and CDR2 FQNNGV. CDR3 sequence reads: CASSLDAGLGTGELFF. CDR3 coding DNA: TGTGCCAGCAGCTTAGACGCGGGACTAGGCACCGGGGAGCTGTTTTTT.